This is a list of T cell receptor beta chains from one sample in a study of Graves' ophthalmopathy and Graves' hyperthyroidism. Each CDR3 protein gets one entry after TCRdb re-called the multiplex PCR reads with MiXCR. The sample has about 380,000 distinct CDR3 sequences; roughly 14% are singletons. The sequencing input was peripheral blood. The receptor set was obtained from a woman aged 18-35 years with stable Graves' hyperthyroidism. Both conserved end residues are part of each CDR3. D genes are given only for firm matches. Clone sizes are given selectively: once, few, many, or a class where the clone is expanded.

j_call: TRBJ1-2; d_call: .; v_call: TRBV6-2/TRBV6-3; clone_size: .; cdr3_nt: TGTGCCAGCAGCCGAGACAGTCATGGCTACACCTTC; cdr3_aa: CASSRDSHGYTF
j_call: TRBJ2-5; d_call: TRBD2; v_call: TRBV20-1; clone_size: many; cdr3_nt: TGCAGTGCTCGCCCTACGACTAGCGGGGGACAAGAGACCCAGTACTTC; cdr3_aa: CSARPTTSGGQETQYF
j_call: TRBJ1-5; d_call: .; v_call: TRBV5-6; clone_size: few; cdr3_nt: TGTGCCAGCAGCTTGTGGGGAGATTATAGCAATCAGCCCCAGCATTTT; cdr3_aa: CASSLWGDYSNQPQHF
j_call: TRBJ2-7; d_call: TRBD1; v_call: TRBV12-3/TRBV12-4; clone_size: many; cdr3_nt: TGTGCCAGCACCGCCGGGACAGTTTCCTACGAGCAGTACTTC; cdr3_aa: CASTAGTVSYEQYF
j_call: TRBJ1-1; d_call: .; v_call: TRBV11-2; clone_size: many; cdr3_nt: TGTGCCAGCAGCTTAGAAGCCCGGGGGCCACAGACTGAAGCTTTCTTT; cdr3_aa: CASSLEARGPQTEAFF
j_call: TRBJ2-6; d_call: TRBD1; v_call: TRBV5-1; clone_size: few; cdr3_nt: TGCGCCAGCAGCTTCAGGACAGGTCGCTCTGGGGCCAACGTCCTGACTTTC; cdr3_aa: CASSFRTGRSGANVLTF
j_call: TRBJ2-7; d_call: TRBD1; v_call: TRBV6-2/TRBV6-3; clone_size: many; cdr3_nt: TGTGCCAGCAGGGAAGCGACAGGGTCCTACGAGCAGTACTTC; cdr3_aa: CASREATGSYEQYF
j_call: TRBJ1-2; d_call: TRBD1; v_call: TRBV11-2; clone_size: many; cdr3_nt: TGTGCCAGCAGCTTAGTTGCCTTGAAAAGGGACAGGGGCTATGGCTACACCTTC; cdr3_aa: CASSLVALKRDRGYGYTF
j_call: TRBJ2-2; d_call: TRBD2; v_call: TRBV6-1; clone_size: many; cdr3_nt: TGTGCCAGCAGTGACGGACTAGCGGGGGTACTGTTTTTT; cdr3_aa: CASSDGLAGVLFF
j_call: TRBJ2-7; d_call: .; v_call: TRBV5-5; clone_size: once; cdr3_nt: TGTGCCAGCAGCTATATTGGATCCACTCCCGAGCAGTACTTC; cdr3_aa: CASSYIGSTPEQYF
j_call: TRBJ2-3; d_call: .; v_call: TRBV12-5; clone_size: many; cdr3_nt: TGTGCTAGTGGTTTGGACCGACCTCGGGCCACAGATACGCAGTATTTT; cdr3_aa: CASGLDRPRATDTQYF
j_call: TRBJ1-2; d_call: .; v_call: TRBV6-5; clone_size: many; cdr3_nt: TGTGCCAGCAGTTACAGGCAAAACTATGGCTACACCTTC; cdr3_aa: CASSYRQNYGYTF
j_call: TRBJ1-2; d_call: .; v_call: TRBV12-3/TRBV12-4; clone_size: .; cdr3_nt: TGTGCCAGCAGTTACGGGTTTGATGGCTACACCTTC; cdr3_aa: CASSYGFDGYTF
j_call: TRBJ1-5; d_call: TRBD1; v_call: TRBV6-5; clone_size: many; cdr3_nt: TGTGCCAGCAGTTATGTTCAGGGGGGCCAGCCCCAGCATTTT; cdr3_aa: CASSYVQGGQPQHF
j_call: TRBJ1-1; d_call: .; v_call: TRBV10-1; clone_size: many; cdr3_nt: TGCGCCAGCAGTGAGTCAAGGACAAGAAGAGGCACTGAAGCTTTCTTT; cdr3_aa: CASSESRTRRGTEAFF
j_call: TRBJ1-2; d_call: .; v_call: TRBV24-1; clone_size: many; cdr3_nt: TGTGCCACCTCGATGGACGCTTTATATGGCTACACCTTC; cdr3_aa: CATSMDALYGYTF
j_call: TRBJ1-6; d_call: .; v_call: TRBV12-3/TRBV12-4; clone_size: few; cdr3_nt: TGTGCCAGCACCGGGGTAGGGGGGAATAATTCACCCCTCCACTTT; cdr3_aa: CASTGVGGNNSPLHF
j_call: TRBJ1-5; d_call: TRBD1; v_call: TRBV6-2/TRBV6-3; clone_size: .; cdr3_nt: TGTGCCAGCAGACCACGGACAGGGCGACGTAGCAATCAGCCCCAGCATTTT; cdr3_aa: CASRPRTGRRSNQPQHF
j_call: TRBJ2-5; d_call: .; v_call: TRBV7-2; clone_size: many; cdr3_nt: TGTGCCAGCAGCTTAACCCCCGGGGGGACCCAGTACTTC; cdr3_aa: CASSLTPGGTQYF
j_call: TRBJ2-5; d_call: .; v_call: TRBV12-3/TRBV12-4; clone_size: many; cdr3_nt: TGTGCCAGCAGTTTACGGCAGGTTCAGGGGACCCAGTACTTC; cdr3_aa: CASSLRQVQGTQYF
j_call: TRBJ1-2; d_call: TRBD1; v_call: TRBV7-8; clone_size: many; cdr3_nt: TGTGCCAGCAGCTCCAGGGACAGGGTCGGGTTAGGCTACACCTTC; cdr3_aa: CASSSRDRVGLGYTF
j_call: TRBJ2-5; d_call: TRBD1; v_call: TRBV7-9; clone_size: .; cdr3_nt: TGTGCCAGCAGCGTGATCGGGACAGACCAAGAGACCCAGTACTTC; cdr3_aa: CASSVIGTDQETQYF
j_call: TRBJ2-2; d_call: .; v_call: TRBV10-3; clone_size: many; cdr3_nt: TGTGCCATCAGTGAGGCTGGCGGGGAGCTGTTTTTT; cdr3_aa: CAISEAGGELFF
j_call: TRBJ1-1; d_call: TRBD1; v_call: TRBV20-1; clone_size: many; cdr3_nt: TGCAGTGCTGGCAGGGGGGGGGACACTGAAGCTTTCTTT; cdr3_aa: CSAGRGGDTEAFF
j_call: TRBJ1-1; d_call: .; v_call: TRBV15; clone_size: .; cdr3_nt: TGTGCCACCAGCGACGGACAGACGAACACTGAAGCTTTCTTT; cdr3_aa: CATSDGQTNTEAFF
j_call: TRBJ2-2; d_call: .; v_call: TRBV19; clone_size: few; cdr3_nt: TGTGCCAGTAGTATTGGAAAGGGGTACACCGGGGAGCTGTTTTTT; cdr3_aa: CASSIGKGYTGELFF
j_call: TRBJ1-1; d_call: .; v_call: TRBV10-3; clone_size: many; cdr3_nt: TGTGCCATCAGTTTTGAGGATGGGAACACTGAAGCTTTCTTT; cdr3_aa: CAISFEDGNTEAFF
j_call: TRBJ2-5; d_call: .; v_call: TRBV24-1; clone_size: many; cdr3_nt: TGTGCCAGAGATAGGGGGGGCCAAGAGACCCAGTACTTC; cdr3_aa: CARDRGGQETQYF
j_call: TRBJ2-2; d_call: .; v_call: TRBV6-5; clone_size: many; cdr3_nt: TGTGCCAGCAGTTACTGGCTATCCACCGGGGAGCTGTTTTTT; cdr3_aa: CASSYWLSTGELFF
j_call: TRBJ1-1; d_call: .; v_call: TRBV20-1; clone_size: many; cdr3_nt: TGCAGTGCTAGCCCGGACGGGTCCACTGAAGCTTTCTTT; cdr3_aa: CSASPDGSTEAFF
j_call: TRBJ2-7; d_call: .; v_call: TRBV7-2; clone_size: .; cdr3_nt: TGTGCCAGCAGCTTAGGTACAGCTACGCGATACTTC; cdr3_aa: CASSLGTATRYF
j_call: TRBJ1-1; d_call: TRBD1; v_call: TRBV7-2; clone_size: many; cdr3_nt: TGTGCCAGCAGCTTAGTTGGGACAGGGGTCTCTGAAGCTTTCTTT; cdr3_aa: CASSLVGTGVSEAFF
j_call: TRBJ2-7; d_call: .; v_call: TRBV7-2; clone_size: many; cdr3_nt: TGTGCCAGCAGCCCATACAGGGAGAATTACGAGCAGTACTTC; cdr3_aa: CASSPYRENYEQYF
j_call: TRBJ2-5; d_call: .; v_call: TRBV20-1; clone_size: many; cdr3_nt: TGCAGTGCTAGTGAGGCAGGGAGGCCCCAGGAGACCCAGTACTTC; cdr3_aa: CSASEAGRPQETQYF
j_call: TRBJ1-1; d_call: .; v_call: TRBV6-1; clone_size: .; cdr3_nt: TGTGCCAGCATCATCCCCTACCGGGCCGAGACTGAAGCTTTCTTT; cdr3_aa: CASIIPYRAETEAFF
j_call: TRBJ1-2; d_call: TRBD1; v_call: TRBV11-3; clone_size: many; cdr3_nt: TGTGCCAGCAGCTGGGGACAGGACTATGGCTACACCTTC; cdr3_aa: CASSWGQDYGYTF
j_call: TRBJ1-2; d_call: .; v_call: TRBV2; clone_size: many; cdr3_nt: TGTGCCAGCAGTGATTCCCGAGAGCTGGACTATGGCTACACCTTC; cdr3_aa: CASSDSRELDYGYTF
j_call: TRBJ1-4; d_call: TRBD1; v_call: TRBV12-3/TRBV12-4; clone_size: .; cdr3_nt: TGTGCCAGCACCGCCGGGACAGGGCATGAAAAACTGTTTTTT; cdr3_aa: CASTAGTGHEKLFF
j_call: TRBJ1-2; d_call: TRBD1; v_call: TRBV18; clone_size: few; cdr3_nt: TGTGCCAGCTCACAACCGACAGGGCGGTCCTATGGCTACACCTTC; cdr3_aa: CASSQPTGRSYGYTF
j_call: TRBJ2-7; d_call: .; v_call: TRBV11-2; clone_size: few; cdr3_nt: TGTGCCAGCAGCTTAGAGTGGCAGGACTCCTACGAGCAGTACTTC; cdr3_aa: CASSLEWQDSYEQYF
j_call: TRBJ1-2; d_call: .; v_call: TRBV27; clone_size: few; cdr3_nt: TGTGCCAGCAGTTTATCAAGGGGGGCTAACTATGGCTACACCTTC; cdr3_aa: CASSLSRGANYGYTF